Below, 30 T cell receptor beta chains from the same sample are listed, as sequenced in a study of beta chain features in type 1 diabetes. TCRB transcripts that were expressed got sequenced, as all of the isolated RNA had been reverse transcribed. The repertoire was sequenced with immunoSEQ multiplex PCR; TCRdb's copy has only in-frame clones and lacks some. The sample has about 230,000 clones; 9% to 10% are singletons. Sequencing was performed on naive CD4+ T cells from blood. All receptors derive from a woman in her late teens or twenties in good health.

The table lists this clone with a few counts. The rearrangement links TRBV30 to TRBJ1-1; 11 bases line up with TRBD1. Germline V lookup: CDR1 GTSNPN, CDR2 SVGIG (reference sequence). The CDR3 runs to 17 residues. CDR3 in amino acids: CASVPWTGGSVNTEAFF. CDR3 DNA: TGTGCTTCCGTCCCCTGGACAGGGGGCTCCGTGAACACTGAAGCTTTCTTT.

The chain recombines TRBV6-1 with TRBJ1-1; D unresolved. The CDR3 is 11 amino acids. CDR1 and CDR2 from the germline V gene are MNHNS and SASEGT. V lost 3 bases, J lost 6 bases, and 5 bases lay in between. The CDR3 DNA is TGTGCCAGCAGTGAGGTAGCTGAAGCTTTCTTT. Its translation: CASSEVAEAFF.

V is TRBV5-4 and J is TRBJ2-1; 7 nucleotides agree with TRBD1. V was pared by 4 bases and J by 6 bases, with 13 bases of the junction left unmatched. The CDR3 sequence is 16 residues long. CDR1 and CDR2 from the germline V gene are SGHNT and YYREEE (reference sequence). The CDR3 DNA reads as TGTGCCAGCAGCGAAGGGGGCCCCCTTTTGATCAATGAGCAGTTCTTC. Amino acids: CASSEGGPLLINEQFF.

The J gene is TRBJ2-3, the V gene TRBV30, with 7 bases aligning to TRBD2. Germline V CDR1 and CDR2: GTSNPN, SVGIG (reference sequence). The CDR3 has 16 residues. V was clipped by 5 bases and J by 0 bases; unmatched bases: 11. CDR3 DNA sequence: TGTGCCTGGTGTCGGGGGGTTTCAACTAGCACAGATACGCAGTATTTT. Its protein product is CAWCRGVSTSTDTQYF.

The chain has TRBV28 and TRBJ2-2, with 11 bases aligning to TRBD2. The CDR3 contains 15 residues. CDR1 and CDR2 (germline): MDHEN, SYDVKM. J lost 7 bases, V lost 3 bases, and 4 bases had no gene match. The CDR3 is CASSLDSGRGGELFF. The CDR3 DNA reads TGTGCCAGCAGTTTGGATAGCGGGAGGGGCGGGGAGCTGTTTTTT.

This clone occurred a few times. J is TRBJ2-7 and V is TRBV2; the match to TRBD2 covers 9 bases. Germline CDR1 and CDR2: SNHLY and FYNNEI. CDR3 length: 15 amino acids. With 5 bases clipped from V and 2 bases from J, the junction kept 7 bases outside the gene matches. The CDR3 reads CASSSRGTSPYEQYF. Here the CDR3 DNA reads TGTGCCAGCAGTTCACGGGGGACTAGCCCCTACGAGCAGTACTTC.

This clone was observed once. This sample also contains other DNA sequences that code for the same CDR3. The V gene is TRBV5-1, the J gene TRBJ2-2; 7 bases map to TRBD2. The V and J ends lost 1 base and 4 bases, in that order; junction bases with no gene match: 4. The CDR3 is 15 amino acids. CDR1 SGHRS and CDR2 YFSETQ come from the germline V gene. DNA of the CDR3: TGCGCCAGCAGCTTGTCGGGGGAGGGCACCGGGGAGCTGTTTTTT. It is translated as CASSLSGEGTGELFF.

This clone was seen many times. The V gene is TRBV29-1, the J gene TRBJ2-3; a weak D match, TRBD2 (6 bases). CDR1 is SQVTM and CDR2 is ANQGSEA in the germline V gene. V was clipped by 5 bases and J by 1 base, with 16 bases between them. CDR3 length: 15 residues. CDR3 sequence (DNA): TGCAGCGTTTCAACGGGACTCTGGGGCACAGATACGCAGTATTTT. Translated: CSVSTGLWGTDTQYF.

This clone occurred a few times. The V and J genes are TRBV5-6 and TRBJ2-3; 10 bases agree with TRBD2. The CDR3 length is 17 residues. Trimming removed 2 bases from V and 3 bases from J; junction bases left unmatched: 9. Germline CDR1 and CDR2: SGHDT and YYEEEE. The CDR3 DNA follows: TGTGCCAGCAGCTTCTCAGCGGGAGGGCCCGCGACAGATACGCAGTATTTT. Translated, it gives CASSFSAGGPATDTQYF.

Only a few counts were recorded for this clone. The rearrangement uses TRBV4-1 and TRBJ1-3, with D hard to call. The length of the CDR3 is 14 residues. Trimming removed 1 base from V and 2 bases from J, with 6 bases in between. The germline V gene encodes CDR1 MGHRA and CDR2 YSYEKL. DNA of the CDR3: TGCGCCAGCAGCCAAGCAAGCCCTGGAAACACCATATATTTT. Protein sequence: CASSQASPGNTIYF.

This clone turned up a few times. In DNA form, the CDR3 reads TGTGCCAGCAGCTCCAGGGGAGCGCGTGAAAAACTGTTTTTT. Residues: CASSSRGAREKLFF. The chain uses TRBV7-9 and TRBJ1-4; TRBD1 might be the D (6 bases). Germline-derived CDR1 and CDR2 are SEHNR and FQNEAQ (reference sequence). This CDR3 comprises 14 residues. V was cut by 4 bases and J by 7 bases, with 13 bases left in between.

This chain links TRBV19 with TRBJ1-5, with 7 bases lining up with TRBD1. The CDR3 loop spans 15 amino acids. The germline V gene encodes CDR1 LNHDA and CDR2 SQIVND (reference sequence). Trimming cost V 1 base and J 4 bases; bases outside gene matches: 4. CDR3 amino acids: CASSIGTGPNQPQHF. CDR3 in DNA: TGTGCCAGTAGTATAGGGACAGGACCGAATCAGCCCCAGCATTTT.

This CDR3 is CASSSQGQGTGELFF. The CDR3 DNA reads as TGTGCCAGCAGCTCTCAGGGGCAGGGCACCGGGGAGCTGTTTTTT. The rearrangement uses TRBV5-4 and TRBJ2-2; tentatively, D is TRBD1 (6 bases). The ends were cut back, 3 bases at V and 4 bases at J, with 13 bases in the middle. This CDR3 has 15 residues. The germline CDR1 and CDR2 sequences are SGHNT and YYREEE (reference sequence).

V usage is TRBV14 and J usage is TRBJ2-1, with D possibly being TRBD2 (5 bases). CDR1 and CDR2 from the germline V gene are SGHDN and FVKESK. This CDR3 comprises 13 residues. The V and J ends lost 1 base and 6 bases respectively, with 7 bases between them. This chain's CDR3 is CASSQAGFNEQFF. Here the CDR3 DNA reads TGTGCCAGCAGCCAAGCGGGATTCAATGAGCAGTTCTTC.

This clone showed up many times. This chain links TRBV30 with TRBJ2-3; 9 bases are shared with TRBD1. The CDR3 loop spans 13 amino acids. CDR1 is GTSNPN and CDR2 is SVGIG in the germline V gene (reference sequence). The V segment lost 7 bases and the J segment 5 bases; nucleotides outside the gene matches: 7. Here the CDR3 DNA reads TGTGCCTCCGGGACAGGGAAAGGAGATACGCAGTATTTT. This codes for CASGTGKGDTQYF.

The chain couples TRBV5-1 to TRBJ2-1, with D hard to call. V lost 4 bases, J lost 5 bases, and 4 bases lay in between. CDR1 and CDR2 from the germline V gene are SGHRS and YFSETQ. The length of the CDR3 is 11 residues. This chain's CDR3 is CASSPNNEQFF. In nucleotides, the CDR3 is TGCGCCAGCAGCCCTAACAATGAGCAGTTCTTC.

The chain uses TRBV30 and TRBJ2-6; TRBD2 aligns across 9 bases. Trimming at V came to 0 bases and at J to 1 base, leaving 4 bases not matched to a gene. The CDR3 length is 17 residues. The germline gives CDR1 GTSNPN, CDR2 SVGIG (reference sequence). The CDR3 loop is CAWSVSGGLSGANVLTF. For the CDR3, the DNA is TGTGCCTGGAGTGTAAGCGGGGGGTTGTCTGGGGCCAACGTCCTGACTTTC.

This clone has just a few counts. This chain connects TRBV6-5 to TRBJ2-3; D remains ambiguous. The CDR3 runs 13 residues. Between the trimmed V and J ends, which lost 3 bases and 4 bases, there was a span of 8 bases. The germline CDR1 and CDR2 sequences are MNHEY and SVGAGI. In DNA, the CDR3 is TGTGCCAGCAGTTATCTTTCGGCAGATACGCAGTATTTT. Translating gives CASSYLSADTQYF.

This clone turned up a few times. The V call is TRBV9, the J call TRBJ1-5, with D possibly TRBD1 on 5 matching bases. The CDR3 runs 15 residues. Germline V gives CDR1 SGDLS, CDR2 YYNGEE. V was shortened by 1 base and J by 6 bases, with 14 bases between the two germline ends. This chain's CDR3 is CASSVSPTGVQPQHF. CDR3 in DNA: TGTGCCAGCAGCGTAAGCCCTACGGGGGTTCAGCCCCAGCATTTT.

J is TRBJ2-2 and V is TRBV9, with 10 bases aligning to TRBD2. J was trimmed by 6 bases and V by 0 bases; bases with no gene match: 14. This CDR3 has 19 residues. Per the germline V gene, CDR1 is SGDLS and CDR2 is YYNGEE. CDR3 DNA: TGTGCCAGCAGCGTAGCGGGTGGGACTAGCGAGGCAAACCCCGGGGAGCTGTTTTTT. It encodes CASSVAGGTSEANPGELFF.

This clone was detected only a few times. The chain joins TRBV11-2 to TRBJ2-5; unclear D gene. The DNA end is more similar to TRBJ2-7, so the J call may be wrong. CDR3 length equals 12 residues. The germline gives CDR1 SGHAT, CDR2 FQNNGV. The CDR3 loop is CASSLPNYEQYF. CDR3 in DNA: TGTGCCAGCAGCTTACCAAACTACGAGCAGTACTTC.

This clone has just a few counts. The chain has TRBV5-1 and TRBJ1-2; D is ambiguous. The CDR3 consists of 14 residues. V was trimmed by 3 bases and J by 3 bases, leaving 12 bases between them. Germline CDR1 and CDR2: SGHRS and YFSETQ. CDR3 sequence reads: CASSSGDRYYGYTF. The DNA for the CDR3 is TGCGCCAGCAGCTCCGGAGACCGATACTATGGCTACACCTTC.

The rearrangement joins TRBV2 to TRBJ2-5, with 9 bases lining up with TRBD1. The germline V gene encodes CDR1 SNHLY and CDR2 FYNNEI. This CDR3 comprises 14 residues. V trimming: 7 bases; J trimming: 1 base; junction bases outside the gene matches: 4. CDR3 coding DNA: TGTGCCAGCACCGGACAGGGGCCCCAAGAGACCCAGTACTTC. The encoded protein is CASTGQGPQETQYF.

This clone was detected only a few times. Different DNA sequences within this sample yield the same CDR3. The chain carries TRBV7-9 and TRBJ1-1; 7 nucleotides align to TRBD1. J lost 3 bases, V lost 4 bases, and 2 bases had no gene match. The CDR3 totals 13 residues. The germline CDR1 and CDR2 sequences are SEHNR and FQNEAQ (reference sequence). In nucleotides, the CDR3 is TGTGCCAGCAGCTCTCAGGGGGACACTGAAGCTTTCTTT. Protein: CASSSQGDTEAFF.

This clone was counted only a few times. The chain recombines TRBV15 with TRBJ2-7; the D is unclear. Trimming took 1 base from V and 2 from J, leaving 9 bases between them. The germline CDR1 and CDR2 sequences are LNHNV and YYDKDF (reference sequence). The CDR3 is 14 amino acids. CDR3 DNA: TGTGCCACCAGCAGAGTTCTAGGTGCCTACGAGCAGTACTTC. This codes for CATSRVLGAYEQYF.

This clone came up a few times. CDR3 nucleotides: TGTGCCAGTAGTCAAGCGGGAGTGAGTGGGGCCAACGTCCTGACTTTC. This translates into CASSQAGVSGANVLTF. This chain uses TRBV19 with TRBJ2-6, with TRBD2 matching 8 bases. Germline CDR1 LNHDA, CDR2 SQIVND (reference sequence). With V trimmed by 5 bases and J by 3 bases, 6 bases remained unmatched. This CDR3 has 16 residues.

CDR3 sequence reads: CASSGRLGPADTQYF. CDR3 in DNA: TGTGCCAGCAGCGGACGACTAGGACCGGCAGATACGCAGTATTTT. The J gene is TRBJ2-3, the V gene TRBV9, with D perhaps matching TRBD2 (6 bases). The CDR3 runs to 15 residues. CDR1 and CDR2 (germline): SGDLS, YYNGEE. Trimming took off 3 bases at V and 4 bases at J, with 15 bases between the two ends.

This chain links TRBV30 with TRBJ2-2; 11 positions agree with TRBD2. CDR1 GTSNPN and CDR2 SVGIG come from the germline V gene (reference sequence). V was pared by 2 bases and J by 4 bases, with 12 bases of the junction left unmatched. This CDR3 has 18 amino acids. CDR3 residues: CAWSTGTSGPAGTGELFF. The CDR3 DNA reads TGTGCCTGGAGTACCGGGACTAGCGGTCCCGCTGGCACCGGGGAGCTGTTTTTT.

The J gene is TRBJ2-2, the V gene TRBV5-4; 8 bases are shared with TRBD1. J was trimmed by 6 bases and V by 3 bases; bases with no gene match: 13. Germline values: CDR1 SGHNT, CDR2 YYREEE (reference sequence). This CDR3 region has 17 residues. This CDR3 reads CASSSLRQGALSGELFF. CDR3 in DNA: TGTGCCAGCAGCTCATTGAGGCAGGGGGCACTGTCCGGGGAGCTGTTTTTT.

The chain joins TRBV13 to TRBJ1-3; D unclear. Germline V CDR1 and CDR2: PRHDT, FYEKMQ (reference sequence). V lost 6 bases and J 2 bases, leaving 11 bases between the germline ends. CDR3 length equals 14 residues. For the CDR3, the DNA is TGTGCCAGCAGGTCGGTGACAACTGGAAACACCATATATTTT. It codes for CASRSVTTGNTIYF.